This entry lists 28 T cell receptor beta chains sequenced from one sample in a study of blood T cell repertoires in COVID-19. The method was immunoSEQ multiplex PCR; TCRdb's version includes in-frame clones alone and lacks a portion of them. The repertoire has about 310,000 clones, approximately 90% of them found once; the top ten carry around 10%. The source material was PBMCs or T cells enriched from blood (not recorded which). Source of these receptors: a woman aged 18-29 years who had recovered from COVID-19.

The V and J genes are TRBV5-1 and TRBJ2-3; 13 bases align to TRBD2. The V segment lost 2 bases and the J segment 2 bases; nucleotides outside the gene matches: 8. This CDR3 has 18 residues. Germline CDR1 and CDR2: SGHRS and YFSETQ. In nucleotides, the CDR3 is TGCGCCAGCAGCTTCGGGACTAGCGGGACTTCTGACACAGATACGCAGTATTTT. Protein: CASSFGTSGTSDTDTQYF.

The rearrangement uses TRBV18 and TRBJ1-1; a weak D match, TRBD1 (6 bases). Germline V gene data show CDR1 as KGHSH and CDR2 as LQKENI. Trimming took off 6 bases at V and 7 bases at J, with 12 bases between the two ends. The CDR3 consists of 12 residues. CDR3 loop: CASSETGSEAFF. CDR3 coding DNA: TGTGCCAGCTCGGAAACAGGGAGTGAAGCTTTCTTT.

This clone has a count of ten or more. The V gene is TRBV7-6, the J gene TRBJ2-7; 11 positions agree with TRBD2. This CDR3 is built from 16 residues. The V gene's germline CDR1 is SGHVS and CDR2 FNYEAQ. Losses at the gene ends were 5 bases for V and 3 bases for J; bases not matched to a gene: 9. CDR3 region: CASSNPGGTSGYEQYF. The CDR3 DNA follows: TGTGCCAGCAGCAACCCCGGGGGGACTAGCGGCTACGAGCAGTACTTC.

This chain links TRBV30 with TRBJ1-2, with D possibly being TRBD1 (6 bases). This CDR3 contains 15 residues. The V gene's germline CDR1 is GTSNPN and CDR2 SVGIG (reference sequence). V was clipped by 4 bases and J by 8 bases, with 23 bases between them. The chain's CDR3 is CAWTRTITGQRGYTF. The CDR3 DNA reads TGTGCCTGGACACGAACTATTACTGGACAGAGGGGCTACACCTTC.

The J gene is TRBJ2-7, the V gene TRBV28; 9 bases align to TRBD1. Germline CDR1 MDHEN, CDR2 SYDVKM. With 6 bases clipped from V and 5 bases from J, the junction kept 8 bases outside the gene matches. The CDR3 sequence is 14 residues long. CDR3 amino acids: CASRLFGTGNEQYF. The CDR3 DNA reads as TGTGCCAGCAGGCTCTTCGGGACAGGGAACGAGCAGTACTTC.

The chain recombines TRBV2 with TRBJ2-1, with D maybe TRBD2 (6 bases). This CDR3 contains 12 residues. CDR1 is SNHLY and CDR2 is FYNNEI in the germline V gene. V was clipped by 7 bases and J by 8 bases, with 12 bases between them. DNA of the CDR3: TGTGCCAGCAACCGGGGGTCCTATGAGCAGTTCTTC. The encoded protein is CASNRGSYEQFF.

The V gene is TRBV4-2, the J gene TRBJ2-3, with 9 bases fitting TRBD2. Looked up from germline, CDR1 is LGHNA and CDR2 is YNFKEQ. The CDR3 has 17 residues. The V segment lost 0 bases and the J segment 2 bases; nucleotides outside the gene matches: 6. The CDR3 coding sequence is TGTGCCAGCAGCCAAGATGCTAGCGGGGTAGCCACAGATACGCAGTATTTT. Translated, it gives CASSQDASGVATDTQYF.

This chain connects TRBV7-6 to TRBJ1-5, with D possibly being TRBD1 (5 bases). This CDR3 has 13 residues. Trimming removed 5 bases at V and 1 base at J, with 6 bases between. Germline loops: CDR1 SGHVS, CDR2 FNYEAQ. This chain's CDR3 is CASSHRSNQPQHF. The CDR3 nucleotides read TGTGCCAGCAGCCACAGGAGCAATCAGCCCCAGCATTTT.

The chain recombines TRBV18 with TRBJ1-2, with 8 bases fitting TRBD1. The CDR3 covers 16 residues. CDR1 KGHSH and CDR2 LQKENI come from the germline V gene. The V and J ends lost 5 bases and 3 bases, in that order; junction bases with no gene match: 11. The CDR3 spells CASSYSGGGKDYGYTF. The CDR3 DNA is TGTGCCAGCTCATACTCAGGGGGCGGGAAGGACTATGGCTACACCTTC. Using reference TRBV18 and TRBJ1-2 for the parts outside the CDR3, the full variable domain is NAGVMQNPRHLVRRRGQEARLRCSPMKGHSHVYWYRQLPEEGLKFMVYLQKENIIDESGMPKERFSAEFPKEGPSILRIQQVVRGDSAAYFCASSYSGGGKDYGYTFGSGTRLTVV.

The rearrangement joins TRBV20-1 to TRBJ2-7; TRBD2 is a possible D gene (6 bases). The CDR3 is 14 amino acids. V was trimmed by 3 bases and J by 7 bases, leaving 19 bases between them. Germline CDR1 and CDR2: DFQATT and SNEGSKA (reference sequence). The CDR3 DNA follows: TGCAGTGCTAGTGATGATGGGGACTCTCGGGAGCAGTACTTC. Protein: CSASDDGDSREQYF.

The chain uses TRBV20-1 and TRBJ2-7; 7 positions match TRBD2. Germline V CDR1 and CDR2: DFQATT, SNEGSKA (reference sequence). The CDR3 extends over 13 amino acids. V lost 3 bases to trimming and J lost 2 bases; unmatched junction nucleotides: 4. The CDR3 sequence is CSASTSATYEQYF. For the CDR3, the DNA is TGCAGTGCTAGTACTAGCGCAACCTACGAGCAGTACTTC.

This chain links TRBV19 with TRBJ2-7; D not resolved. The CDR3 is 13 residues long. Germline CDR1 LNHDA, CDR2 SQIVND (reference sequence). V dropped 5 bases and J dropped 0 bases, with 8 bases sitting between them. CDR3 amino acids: CASSSVFSYEQYF. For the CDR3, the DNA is TGTGCCAGTAGTTCGGTTTTCTCCTACGAGCAGTACTTC.

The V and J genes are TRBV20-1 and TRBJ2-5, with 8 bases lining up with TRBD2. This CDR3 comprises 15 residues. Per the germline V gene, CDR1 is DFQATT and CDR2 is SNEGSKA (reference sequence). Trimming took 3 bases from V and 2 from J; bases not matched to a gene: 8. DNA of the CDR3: TGCAGTGCTAGTGCGGACCCGGGAGGGCAAGAGACCCAGTACTTC. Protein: CSASADPGGQETQYF.

The CDR3 bases are TGTGCCAGCAGTTACGCCGGGAGCAATCAGCCCCAGCATTTT. This translates into CASSYAGSNQPQHF. The chain recombines TRBV6-5 with TRBJ1-5; the D is unclear. Deletions cut 2 bases from V and 1 base from J, with 6 bases between. CDR1 and CDR2 from the germline V gene are MNHEY and SVGAGI. The CDR3 is made up of 14 amino acids.

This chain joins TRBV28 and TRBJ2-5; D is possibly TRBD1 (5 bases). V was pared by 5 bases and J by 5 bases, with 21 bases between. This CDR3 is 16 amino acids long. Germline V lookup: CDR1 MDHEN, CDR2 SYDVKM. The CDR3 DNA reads TGTGCCAGCAGTATACCCGAAGCAGGGTACGGGGAGACCCAGTACTTC. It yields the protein CASSIPEAGYGETQYF.

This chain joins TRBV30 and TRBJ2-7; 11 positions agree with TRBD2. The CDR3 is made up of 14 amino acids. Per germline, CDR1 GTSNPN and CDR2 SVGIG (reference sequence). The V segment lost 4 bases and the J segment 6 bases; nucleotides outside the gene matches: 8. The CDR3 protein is CAWNKGGLAGEQYF. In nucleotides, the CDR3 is TGTGCCTGGAACAAAGGCGGACTAGCGGGCGAGCAGTACTTC.

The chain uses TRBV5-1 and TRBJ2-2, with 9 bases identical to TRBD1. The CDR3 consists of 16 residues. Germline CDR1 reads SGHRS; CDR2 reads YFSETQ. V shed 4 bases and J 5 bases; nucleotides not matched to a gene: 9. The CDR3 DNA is TGCGCCAGCAGCGTAACCCGGGACAGGGTAACCGGGGAGCTGTTTTTT. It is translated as CASSVTRDRVTGELFF.

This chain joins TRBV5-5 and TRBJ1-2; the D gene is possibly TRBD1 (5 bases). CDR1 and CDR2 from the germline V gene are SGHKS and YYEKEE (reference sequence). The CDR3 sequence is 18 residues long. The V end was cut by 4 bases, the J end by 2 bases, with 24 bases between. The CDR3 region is CASSGRGHRQKLNYGYTF. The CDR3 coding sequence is TGTGCCAGCAGCGGGCGGGGCCATAGGCAGAAACTAAACTATGGCTACACCTTC.

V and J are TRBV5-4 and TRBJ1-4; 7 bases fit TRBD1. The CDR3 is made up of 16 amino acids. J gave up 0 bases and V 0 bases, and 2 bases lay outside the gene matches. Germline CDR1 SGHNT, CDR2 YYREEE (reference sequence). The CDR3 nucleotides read TGTGCCAGCAGCTTGGACCAGGGGGCAACTAATGAAAAACTGTTTTTT. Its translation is CASSLDQGATNEKLFF.

Written as DNA, the CDR3 is TGTGCCACCCAGACAGAACTATATGGCTACACCTTC. Translating gives CATQTELYGYTF. The V call is TRBV28, the J call TRBJ1-2, with D maybe TRBD1 (5 bases). V lost 10 bases to trimming and J lost 5 bases, with 14 bases between them. This CDR3 comprises 12 residues. From germline, CDR1 is MDHEN and CDR2 SYDVKM.

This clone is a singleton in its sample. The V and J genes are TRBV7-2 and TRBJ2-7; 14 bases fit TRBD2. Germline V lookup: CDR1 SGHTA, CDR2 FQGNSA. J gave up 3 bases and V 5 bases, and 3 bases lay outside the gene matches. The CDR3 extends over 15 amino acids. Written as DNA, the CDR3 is TGTGCCAGCAGCCAAGGACTAGCGGGAGGCTACGAGCAGTACTTC. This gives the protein CASSQGLAGGYEQYF.

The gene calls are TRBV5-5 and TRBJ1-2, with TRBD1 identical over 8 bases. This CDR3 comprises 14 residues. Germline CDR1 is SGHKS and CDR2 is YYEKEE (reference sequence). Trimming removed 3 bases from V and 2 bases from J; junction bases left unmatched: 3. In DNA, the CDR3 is TGTGCCAGCAGCTCCAGGACAGGGAACTATGGCTACACCTTC. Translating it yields CASSSRTGNYGYTF.

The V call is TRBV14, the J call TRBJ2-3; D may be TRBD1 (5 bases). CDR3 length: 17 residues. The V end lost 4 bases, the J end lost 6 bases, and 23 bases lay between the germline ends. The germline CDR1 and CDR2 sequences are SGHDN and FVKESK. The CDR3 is CASSLRTGHDPFDTQYF. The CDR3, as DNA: TGTGCCAGCAGCCTAAGAACAGGCCATGACCCGTTTGATACGCAGTATTTT.

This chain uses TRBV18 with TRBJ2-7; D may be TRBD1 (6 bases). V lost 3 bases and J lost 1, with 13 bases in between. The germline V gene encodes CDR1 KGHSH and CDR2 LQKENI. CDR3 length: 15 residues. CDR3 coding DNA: TGTGCCAGCTCACCTGGATCGGACAGTTCCTACGAGCAGTACTTC. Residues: CASSPGSDSSYEQYF.

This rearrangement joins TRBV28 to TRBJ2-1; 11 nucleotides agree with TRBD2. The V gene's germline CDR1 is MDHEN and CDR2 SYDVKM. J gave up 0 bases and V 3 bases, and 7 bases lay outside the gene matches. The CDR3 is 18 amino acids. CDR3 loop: CASSFIGTSGRSYNEQFF. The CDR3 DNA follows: TGTGCCAGCAGTTTCATAGGGACTAGCGGTCGCTCCTACAATGAGCAGTTCTTC.

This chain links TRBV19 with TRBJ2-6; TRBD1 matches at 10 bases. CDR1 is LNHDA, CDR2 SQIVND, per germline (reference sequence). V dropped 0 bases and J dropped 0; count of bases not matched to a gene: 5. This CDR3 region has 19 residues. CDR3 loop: CASSIDGQGDSSGANVLTF. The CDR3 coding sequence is TGTGCCAGTAGTATAGACGGACAGGGGGATAGCTCTGGGGCCAACGTCCTGACTTTC.

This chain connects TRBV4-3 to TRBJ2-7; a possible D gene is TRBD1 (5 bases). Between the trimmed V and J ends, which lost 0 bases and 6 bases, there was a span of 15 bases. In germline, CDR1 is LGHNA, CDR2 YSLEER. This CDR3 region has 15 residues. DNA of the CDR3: TGCGCCAGCAGCCAAGAAGCCAGGGTCCTCTCCGAGCAGTACTTC. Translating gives CASSQEARVLSEQYF.

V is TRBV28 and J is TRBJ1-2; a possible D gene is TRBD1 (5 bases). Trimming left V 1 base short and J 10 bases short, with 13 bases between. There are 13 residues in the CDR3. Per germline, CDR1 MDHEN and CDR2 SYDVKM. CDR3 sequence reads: CASSLFVRGYYTF. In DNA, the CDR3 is TGTGCCAGCAGTTTATTCGTCCGGGGGTACTACACCTTC.